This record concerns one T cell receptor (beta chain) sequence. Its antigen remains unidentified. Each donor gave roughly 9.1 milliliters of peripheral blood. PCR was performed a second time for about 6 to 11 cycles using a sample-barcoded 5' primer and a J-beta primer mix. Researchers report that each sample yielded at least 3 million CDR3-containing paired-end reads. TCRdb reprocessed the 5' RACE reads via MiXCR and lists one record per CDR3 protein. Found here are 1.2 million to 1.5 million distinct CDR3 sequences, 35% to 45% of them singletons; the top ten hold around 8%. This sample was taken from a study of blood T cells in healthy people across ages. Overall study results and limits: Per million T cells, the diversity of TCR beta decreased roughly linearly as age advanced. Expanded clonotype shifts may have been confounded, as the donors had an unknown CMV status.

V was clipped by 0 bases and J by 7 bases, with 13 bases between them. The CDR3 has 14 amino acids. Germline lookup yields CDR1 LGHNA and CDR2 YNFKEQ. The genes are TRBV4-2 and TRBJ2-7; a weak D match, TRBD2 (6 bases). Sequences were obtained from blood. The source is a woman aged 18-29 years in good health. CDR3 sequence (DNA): TGTGCCAGCAGCCAAGAAAGGGACTCTAGGGAGCAGTACTTC. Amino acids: CASSQERDSREQYF.